Listed below are T cell receptor beta chains from one sample, sequenced in a study of cytomegalovirus exposure and HLA in healthy donors. TCRdb keeps only in-frame clones here, not all; method: immunoSEQ multiplex PCR. The sample shows about 250,000 clones, roughly 70% of them seen only once. The sequenced sample consisted of PBMCs. The receptors originated from a female donor in good health and CMV-seronegative. Each CDR3 is given with its conserved first and last residue. The order of the fields is V gene, clone size, J gene, D gene, CDR3 DNA, CDR3 protein. D genes are given only for firm matches. Where a row states a size, it is once, few, many or the class of an expanded clone; other rows omit it.

>TRBV5-1|-|TRBJ2-2|-
TGCGCCAGCAGCCCCAGGGAGAACACCGGGGAGCTGTTTTTT
CASSPRENTGELFF
>TRBV7-9|-|TRBJ2-3|-
TGTGCCAGCAGCTTAGTCGGGTCTTCAGATACGCAGTATTTT
CASSLVGSSDTQYF
>TRBV27|-|TRBJ2-7|-
TGTGCCAGCAGTCAGGGCGGCGAGCAGTACTTC
CASSQGGEQYF
>TRBV6-5|-|TRBJ1-5|-
TGTGCCAGCAGTGAAGCGCGCGGACAGCCCCAGCATTTT
CASSEARGQPQHF
>TRBV7-8|-|TRBJ2-7|TRBD2
TGTGCCAGCAGGCCGGGACTAGCTGTTTCCTACGAGCAGTACTTC
CASRPGLAVSYEQYF
>TRBV27|-|TRBJ2-7|TRBD2
TGTGCCAGCAGTTTAAACCCCCTAGCGGGAGACGAGCAGTACTTC
CASSLNPLAGDEQYF
>TRBV5-1|few|TRBJ1-2|-
TGCGCCAGCAGCTTGGGGGAAGGAGGGAACTACACCTTC
CASSLGEGGNYTF
>TRBV5-6|-|TRBJ2-7|-
TGTGCCAGCAGCCCTCGGGGAGCGGAGCACTACGAGCAGTACTTC
CASSPRGAEHYEQYF
>TRBV30|-|TRBJ2-7|TRBD1
TGTGCCTGGAGGCCGATCAGGAGTTATGTGGGACAGGCCTTCTACGAGCAGTACTTC
CAWRPIRSYVGQAFYEQYF
>TRBV6-6|few|TRBJ1-5|-
TGTGCCAGCAGTTACGGCGGCCAGCCCCAGCATTTT
CASSYGGQPQHF
>TRBV11-2|-|TRBJ2-7|-
TGTGCCAGCAGCTTAGGGTCGGGAGTAGGGTACGAGCAGTACTTC
CASSLGSGVGYEQYF
>TRBV7-2|-|TRBJ2-1|TRBD2
TGTGCCAGCAGCTTAGGGGGACTAGCGGGAGAGATGGCCGGCAATGAGCAGTTCTTC
CASSLGGLAGEMAGNEQFF
>TRBV10-3|-|TRBJ2-2|TRBD1
TGTGCCATCGGGGGTGGACAGGGGGCTGGCGGGGAGCTGTTTTTT
CAIGGGQGAGGELFF
>TRBV6-6|-|TRBJ2-1|TRBD1
TGTGCCAGCAGATTGCAGGGACAGGGTTACAATGAGCAGTTCTTC
CASRLQGQGYNEQFF
>TRBV6-5|-|TRBJ2-3|TRBD2
TGTGCCAGCAGGAGGCGGGGGAGCACAGATACGCAGTATTTT
CASRRRGSTDTQYF
>TRBV4-2|few|TRBJ2-1|-
TGTGCCAGCAGCCAAGGGCAAGTCTCCTACAATGAGCAGTTCTTC
CASSQGQVSYNEQFF